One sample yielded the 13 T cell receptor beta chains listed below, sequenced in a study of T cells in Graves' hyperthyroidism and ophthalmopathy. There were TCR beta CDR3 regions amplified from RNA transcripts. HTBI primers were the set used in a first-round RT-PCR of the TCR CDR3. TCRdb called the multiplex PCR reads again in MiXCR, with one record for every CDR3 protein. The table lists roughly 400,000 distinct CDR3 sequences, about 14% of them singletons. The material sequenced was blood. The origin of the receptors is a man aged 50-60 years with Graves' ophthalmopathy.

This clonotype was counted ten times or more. CDR3 loop: CASSFTNTEAFF. The CDR3 nucleotides read TGTGCCAGCTCCTTCACCAACACTGAAGCTTTCTTT. This chain uses TRBV18 with TRBJ1-1, with D hard to call. V was clipped by 6 bases and J by 2 bases, with 7 bases between them. There are 12 residues in the CDR3. CDR1 and CDR2 (germline): KGHSH, LQKENI. Variable domain in full (rest from reference TRBV18 and TRBJ1-1): NAGVMQNPRHLVRRRGQEARLRCSPMKGHSHVYWYRQLPEEGLKFMVYLQKENIIDESGMPKERFSAEFPKEGPSILRIQQVVRGDSAAYFCASSFTNTEAFFGQGTRLTVV.

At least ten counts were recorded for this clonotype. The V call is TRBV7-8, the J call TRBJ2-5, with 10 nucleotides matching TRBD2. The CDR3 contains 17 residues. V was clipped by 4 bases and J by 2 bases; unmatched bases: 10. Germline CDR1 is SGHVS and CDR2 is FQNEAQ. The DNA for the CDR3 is TGTGCCAGCAGCTCCAATGAGGGACTAGCGTTACAAGAGACCCAGTACTTC. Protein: CASSSNEGLALQETQYF.

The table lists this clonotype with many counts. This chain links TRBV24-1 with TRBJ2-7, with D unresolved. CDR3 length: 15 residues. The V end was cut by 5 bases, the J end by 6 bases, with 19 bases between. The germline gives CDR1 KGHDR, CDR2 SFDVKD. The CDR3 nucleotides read TGTGCCACCAGTGCCACAGAAGGGAACAGTGGCGAGCAGTACTTC. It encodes CATSATEGNSGEQYF.

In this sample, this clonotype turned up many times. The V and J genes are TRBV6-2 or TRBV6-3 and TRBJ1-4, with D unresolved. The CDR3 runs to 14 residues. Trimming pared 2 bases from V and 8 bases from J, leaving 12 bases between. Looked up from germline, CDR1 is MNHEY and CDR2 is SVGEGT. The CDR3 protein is CASSYRWNREKLFF. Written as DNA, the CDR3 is TGTGCCAGCAGTTACAGATGGAATCGAGAAAAACTGTTTTTT.

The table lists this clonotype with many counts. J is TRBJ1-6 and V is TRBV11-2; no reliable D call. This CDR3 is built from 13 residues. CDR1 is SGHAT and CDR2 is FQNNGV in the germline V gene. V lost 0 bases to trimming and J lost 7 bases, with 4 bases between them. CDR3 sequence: CASSLELNSPLHF. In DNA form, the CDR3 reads TGTGCCAGCAGCTTAGAATTAAATTCACCCCTCCACTTT.

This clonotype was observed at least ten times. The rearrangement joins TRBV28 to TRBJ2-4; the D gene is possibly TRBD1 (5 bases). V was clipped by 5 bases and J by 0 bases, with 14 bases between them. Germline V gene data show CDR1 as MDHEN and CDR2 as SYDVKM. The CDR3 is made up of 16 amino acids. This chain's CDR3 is CASSQRQIKAKNIQYF. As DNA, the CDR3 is TGTGCCAGCAGTCAGCGACAGATCAAAGCCAAAAACATTCAGTACTTC.

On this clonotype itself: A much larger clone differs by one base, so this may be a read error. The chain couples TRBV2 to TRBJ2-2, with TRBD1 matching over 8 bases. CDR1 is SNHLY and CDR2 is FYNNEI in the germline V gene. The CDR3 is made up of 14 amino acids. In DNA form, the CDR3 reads TGTGCCAGCAGTGGGGACAGGATAACCGGGGAGCCGTTTTTT. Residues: CASSGDRITGEPFF.

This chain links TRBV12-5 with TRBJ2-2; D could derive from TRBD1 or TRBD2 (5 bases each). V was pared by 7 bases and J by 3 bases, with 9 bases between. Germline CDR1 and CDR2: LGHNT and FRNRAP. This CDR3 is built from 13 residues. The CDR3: CASALGDTGELFF. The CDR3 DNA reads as TGTGCTAGTGCCCTGGGGGACACCGGGGAGCTGTTTTTT. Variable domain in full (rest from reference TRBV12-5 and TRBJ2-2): DARVTQTPRHKVTEMGQEVTMRCQPILGHNTVFWYRQTMMQGLELLAYFRNRAPLDDSGMPKDRFSAEMPDATLATLKIQPSEPRDSAVYFCASALGDTGELFFGEGSRLTVL.

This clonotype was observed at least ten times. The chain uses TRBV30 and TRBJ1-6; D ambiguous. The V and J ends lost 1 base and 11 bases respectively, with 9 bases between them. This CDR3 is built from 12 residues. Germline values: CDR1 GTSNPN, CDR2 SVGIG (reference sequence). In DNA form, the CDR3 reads TGTGCCTGGAGTGGCATAGTGCCACCCCTCCACTTT. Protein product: CAWSGIVPPLHF.

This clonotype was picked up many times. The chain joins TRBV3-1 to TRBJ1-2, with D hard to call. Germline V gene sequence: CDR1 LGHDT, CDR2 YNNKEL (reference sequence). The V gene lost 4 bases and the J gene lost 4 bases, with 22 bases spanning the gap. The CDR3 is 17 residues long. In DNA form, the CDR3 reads TGTGCCAGCAGCCTACACGAACAGCTTCTACCGCCCTATGGCTACACCTTC. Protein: CASSLHEQLLPPYGYTF.

Written as DNA, the CDR3 is TGTGCCAGCAGCCTCTTTGGGGCCAATGAGCAGTTCTTC. It specifies CASSLFGANEQFF. The gene calls are TRBV5-5 and TRBJ2-1, with D tentatively TRBD1 (5 bases). V was clipped by 4 bases and J by 6 bases, with 11 bases between them. The CDR3 has 13 amino acids. Looked up from germline, CDR1 is SGHKS and CDR2 is YYEKEE (reference sequence).

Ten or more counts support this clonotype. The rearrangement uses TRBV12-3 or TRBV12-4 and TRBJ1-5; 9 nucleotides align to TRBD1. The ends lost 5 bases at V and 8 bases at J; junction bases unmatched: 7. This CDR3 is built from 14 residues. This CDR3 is CASSPDRGSEPQHF. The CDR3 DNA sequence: TGTGCCAGCAGTCCGGACAGGGGCTCGGAGCCCCAGCATTTT.

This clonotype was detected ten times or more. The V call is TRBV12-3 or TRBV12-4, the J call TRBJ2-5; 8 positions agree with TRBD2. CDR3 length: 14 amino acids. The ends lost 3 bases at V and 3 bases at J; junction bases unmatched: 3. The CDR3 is CASSFFGGEETQYF. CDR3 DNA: TGTGCCAGCAGTTTTTTCGGGGGGGAAGAGACCCAGTACTTC.